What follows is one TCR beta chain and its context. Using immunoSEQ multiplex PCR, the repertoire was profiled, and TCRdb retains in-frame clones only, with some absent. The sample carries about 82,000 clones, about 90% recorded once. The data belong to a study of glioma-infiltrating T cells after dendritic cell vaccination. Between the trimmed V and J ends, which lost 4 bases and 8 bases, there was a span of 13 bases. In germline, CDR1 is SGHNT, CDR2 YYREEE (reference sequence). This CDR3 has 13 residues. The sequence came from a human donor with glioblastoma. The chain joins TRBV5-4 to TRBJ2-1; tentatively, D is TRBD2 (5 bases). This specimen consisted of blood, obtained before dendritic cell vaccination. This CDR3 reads CASSDVTSYEQFF. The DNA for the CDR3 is TGTGCCAGCAGCGACGTAACTAGTTATGAGCAGTTCTTC. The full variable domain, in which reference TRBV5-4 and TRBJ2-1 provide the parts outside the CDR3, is ETGVTQSPTHLIKTRGQQVTLRCSSQSGHNTVSWYQQALGQGPQFIFQYYREEENGRGNFPPRFSGLQFPNYSSELNVNALELDDSALYLCASSDVTSYEQFFGPGTRLTVL.